The source of this TCR beta chain is a study of T cells after yellow fever vaccination. The CDR3 is 16 residues long. The germline V gene encodes CDR1 MNHEY and CDR2 SMNVEV (reference sequence). J lost 1 base, V lost 5 bases, and 5 bases had no gene match. They built TCR cDNA with 5'RACE template switching, a step that put in a universal primer site and UMIs. TCRdb independently ran MiXCR on the 5' RACE reads; one entry per CDR3 protein. The profile shows roughly 300,000 distinct CDR3 sequences, roughly 7.5% of them singletons. This clonotype has only a few counts. Its antigen is unknown. General study findings and limits: Weaker, the secondary response peaked sooner, at day 5 versus 15. The study noted that FACS-sorted repertoires could contain abundant clonotypes contaminating from the bulk population.

This specimen consisted of PBMCs, obtained about 41 days after the first yellow fever vaccination. This sequence was found in a man between 18 and 35 years old who received the YFV17D yellow fever vaccine. The chain links TRBV27 to TRBJ2-1; the match to TRBD2 covers 10 bases. The CDR3 protein is CASSLAGAGSYNEQFF. The CDR3 DNA reads TGTGCCAGCAGTCTAGCGGGGGCCGGATCCTACAATGAGCAGTTCTTC.